This T cell receptor beta chain originates from a study of cytomegalovirus exposure and HLA in healthy donors. General study findings and limits: What a later analysis showed was that several of the most significant clusters appeared linked to common viral pathogens.

Germline CDR1 and CDR2: MNHEY and SVGAGI. V lost 2 bases, J lost 1 base, and 6 bases lay in between. The CDR3 runs to 14 residues. With respect to this clone: The antigen is not known.

The PCR contained 60 Vbeta and 13 Jbeta primers. Sequencing used immunoSEQ multiplex PCR; TCRdb keeps in-frame clones, though not all of them. The table includes 140,000 or so clones, 80% detected once. The chain uses TRBV6-5 and TRBJ1-5; TRBD1 is a possible D gene (5 bases). The TCR comes from a female donor in good health and CMV-seronegative. Sequenced sample: PBMCs. The CDR3 reads CASSYRGSNQPQHF. The CDR3 DNA follows: TGTGCCAGCAGTTACCGGGGGAGCAATCAGCCCCAGCATTTT.